The 24 T cell receptor beta chains given below trace back to one sample, sequenced in a study of cytomegalovirus exposure and HLA in healthy donors. PCR involved 60 Vbeta and 13 Jbeta primers. The protocol was immunoSEQ multiplex PCR, while the TCRdb copy is restricted to in-frame clones and leaves out a portion. The sample contains roughly 180,000 clones, about 73% of which appear only once. Sequenced material: PBMCs. These receptors were obtained from a woman in her fifties or sixties in good health and CMV-seropositive.

V is TRBV18 and J is TRBJ1-5, with 8 bases aligning to TRBD1. Germline lookup yields CDR1 KGHSH and CDR2 LQKENI. CDR3 length: 16 amino acids. V shed 2 bases, J shed 7 bases, and the junction held 10 bases outside the gene matches. In nucleotides, the CDR3 is TGTGCCAGCTCACCAGGTATCGGACAGGGTGGACAGCCCCAGCATTTT. Translated: CASSPGIGQGGQPQHF.

This clone was observed once. This chain links TRBV6-1 with TRBJ2-2; TRBD2 aligns across 9 bases. The CDR3 has 15 residues. Germline CDR1 and CDR2: MNHNS and SASEGT. With 10 bases clipped from V and 1 base from J, the junction kept 7 bases outside the gene matches. This CDR3 is CAIHSGGLNTGELFF. CDR3 DNA sequence: TGTGCCATCCATAGCGGGGGCCTGAACACCGGGGAGCTGTTTTTT.

This clone was seen once. The rearrangement links TRBV5-1 to TRBJ1-6; a weak D match, TRBD1 (6 bases). CDR1 and CDR2 from the germline V gene are SGHRS and YFSETQ. There are 16 residues in the CDR3. With 0 bases removed from V and 9 bases from J, the gap between germline ends came to 16 bases. The CDR3 sequence: CASSLGQDKQGSPLHF. CDR3 nucleotides: TGCGCCAGCAGCTTGGGACAGGATAAACAGGGTTCACCCCTCCACTTT.

J is TRBJ2-7 and V is TRBV6-5, with TRBD1 matching 7 bases. The CDR3 runs to 14 residues. J gave up 0 bases and V 5 bases, and 4 bases lay outside the gene matches. Germline CDR1 reads MNHEY; CDR2 reads SVGAGI. CDR3 loop: CASSPDRPSYEQYF. CDR3 DNA: TGTGCCAGCAGTCCGGACAGGCCCTCCTACGAGCAGTACTTC.

This sequence joins TRBV9 and TRBJ2-1; TRBD2 might be the D (5 bases). CDR3 size: 16 residues. V was clipped by 4 bases and J by 0 bases, with 14 bases between them. Germline V gives CDR1 SGDLS, CDR2 YYNGEE. In DNA form, the CDR3 reads TGTGCCAGCAGCCCTAGAACTGGGAGCTCCTACAATGAGCAGTTCTTC. This codes for CASSPRTGSSYNEQFF.

V gene TRBV19 combines with J gene TRBJ2-2; no clear D gene. Germline CDR1 LNHDA, CDR2 SQIVND (reference sequence). The CDR3 covers 15 residues. The ends were cut back, 9 bases at V and 5 bases at J, with 19 bases in the middle. The CDR3 reads CASHYGEVLTGELFF. The CDR3, as DNA: TGTGCCAGCCACTACGGAGAAGTCCTGACCGGGGAGCTGTTTTTT.

The chain joins TRBV6-5 to TRBJ2-5; possibly TRBD1 for D (6 bases). The end of the DNA fits TRBJ2-7 better, so the J call may be wrong. CDR3 length: 14 amino acids. Germline CDR1 reads MNHEY; CDR2 reads SVGAGI. The CDR3 sequence: CASSWTEGSYEQYF. CDR3 in DNA: TGTGCCAGCAGTTGGACAGAGGGCTCCTACGAGCAGTACTTC.

The gene calls are TRBV11-2 and TRBJ1-1; 10 nucleotides align to TRBD1. Germline CDR1 is SGHAT and CDR2 is FQNNGV. The CDR3 has 12 residues. V gave up 5 bases and J gave up 10 bases; unmatched junction bases: 4. The CDR3 bases are TGTGCCAGCAGCGGAGGGACAGGGGTAGCTTTCTTT. Amino acids: CASSGGTGVAFF.

This CDR3 is CATSEPTGAFF. The CDR3 DNA is TGTGCCACCTCTGAGCCGACGGGGGCTTTCTTT. J is TRBJ1-1 and V is TRBV10-3; D is uncertain. The germline V gene has CDR1 ENHRY and CDR2 SYGVKD. The CDR3 extends over 11 amino acids. V dropped 10 bases and J dropped 11 bases, with 17 bases sitting between them.

CDR3: CASSLTREDEAFF. In nucleotides, the CDR3 is TGTGCCAGCAGCTTAACCCGGGAGGACGAAGCTTTCTTT. The rearrangement joins TRBV7-3 to TRBJ1-1; no definite D call. With 0 bases removed from V and 8 bases from J, the gap between germline ends came to 10 bases. The CDR3 is 13 residues long. Germline CDR1 SGHTA, CDR2 FQGTGA.

DNA for the CDR3: TGTGCCAGCAGCGTTAGCGGGGGTCACACAGATACGCAGTATTTT. It yields the protein CASSVSGGHTDTQYF. This rearrangement joins TRBV2 to TRBJ2-3, with 9 bases that match TRBD2. The J segment lost 2 bases and the V segment lost 6 bases, leaving 6 bases of the junction unmatched. From germline, CDR1 is SNHLY and CDR2 FYNNEI. The CDR3 has 15 amino acids.

This clone occurred once. The chain employs TRBV6-1 and TRBJ2-3; 8 bases are a match to TRBD1. The CDR3 totals 14 residues. V was clipped by 2 bases and J by 4 bases; unmatched bases: 2. Looked up from germline, CDR1 is MNHNS and CDR2 is SASEGT. CDR3 coding DNA: TGTGCCAGCAGTGAACCGACAGGGGCAGATACGCAGTATTTT. As protein: CASSEPTGADTQYF.

The gene calls are TRBV6-5 and TRBJ2-7; D call uncertain. The V end was cut by 1 base, the J end by 7 bases, with 5 bases between. The V gene's germline CDR1 is MNHEY and CDR2 SVGAGI. CDR3 size: 11 residues. The CDR3 DNA reads TGTGCCAGCAGTTACTTTCGGGAGCAGTACTTC. Translating gives CASSYFREQYF.

The chain has TRBV10-3 and TRBJ1-2, with D maybe TRBD1 (5 bases). The CDR3 runs 18 residues. Deletions cut 0 bases from V and 0 bases from J, with 17 bases between. Germline lookup yields CDR1 ENHRY and CDR2 SYGVKD. The CDR3 region is CAISESRGTAEANYGYTF. For the CDR3, the DNA is TGTGCCATCAGTGAGTCCCGGGGGACGGCCGAAGCTAACTATGGCTACACCTTC.

The gene calls are TRBV6-5 and TRBJ2-7; 12 positions agree with TRBD1. This CDR3 is 13 amino acids long. Trimming removed 6 bases from V and 7 bases from J; junction bases left unmatched: 4. Germline lookup yields CDR1 MNHEY and CDR2 SVGAGI. CDR3 in amino acids: CASRGTGGGEQYF. The CDR3 nucleotides read TGTGCCAGCAGAGGGACAGGGGGCGGGGAGCAGTACTTC.

The chain joins TRBV27 to TRBJ1-1, with D tentatively TRBD1 (6 bases). The CDR3 runs to 14 residues. CDR1 and CDR2 (germline): MNHEY, SMNVEV (reference sequence). The V and J ends lost 3 bases and 1 base respectively, with 9 bases between them. CDR3 residues: CASSFGQPNTEAFF. The CDR3, as DNA: TGTGCCAGCAGTTTTGGACAGCCGAACACTGAAGCTTTCTTT.

This clone was counted only a few times. The rearrangement joins TRBV18 to TRBJ1-6; the match to TRBD1 covers 9 bases. V dropped 3 bases and J dropped 1; count of bases not matched to a gene: 4. The CDR3 contains 17 residues. CDR1 KGHSH and CDR2 LQKENI come from the germline V gene. The CDR3 spells CASSPTGGSSYNSPLHF. The CDR3 region has the DNA TGTGCCAGCTCACCGACAGGGGGTTCATCCTATAATTCACCCCTCCACTTT.

This clone was detected once. V gene TRBV2 combines with J gene TRBJ2-1; 7 nucleotides match TRBD2. Germline CDR1 reads SNHLY; CDR2 reads FYNNEI. The junction had 7 bases not matched to a gene; V was cut back by 5 bases and J by 0 bases. The CDR3 totals 16 residues. CDR3 sequence: CASSTRGGGSYNEQFF. The CDR3, as DNA: TGTGCCAGCAGTACCCGAGGCGGGGGCTCCTACAATGAGCAGTTCTTC.

The chain uses TRBV18 and TRBJ1-1; 7 bases map to TRBD1. The junction had 12 bases not matched to a gene; V was cut back by 4 bases and J by 4 bases. The CDR3 is made up of 16 amino acids. CDR1 KGHSH and CDR2 LQKENI come from the germline V gene. The CDR3 nucleotides read TGTGCCAGCTCACTCCTTCGACAGGGTGACGGCACTGAAGCTTTCTTT. It specifies CASSLLRQGDGTEAFF.

The chain combines TRBV6-5 with TRBJ1-3, with unresolved D. The V end was cut by 6 bases, the J end by 0 bases, with 9 bases between. This CDR3 region has 14 residues. Germline CDR1 is MNHEY and CDR2 is SVGAGI. CDR3 DNA sequence: TGTGCCAGCAGCGCGGACTACTCTGGAAACACCATATATTTT. This translates into CASSADYSGNTIYF.

The rearrangement links TRBV2 to TRBJ1-1, with 10 bases matching TRBD1. The CDR3 totals 16 residues. V shed 2 bases and J 6 bases; nucleotides not matched to a gene: 9. Germline CDR1 reads SNHLY; CDR2 reads FYNNEI. The CDR3: CASSETDRGKRAEAFF. CDR3 in DNA: TGTGCCAGCAGTGAAACGGACAGGGGGAAAAGGGCTGAAGCTTTCTTT.

The genes are TRBV6-6 and TRBJ1-2, with D possibly matching TRBD1 (6 bases). The length of the CDR3 is 13 residues. Germline V gives CDR1 MNHNY, CDR2 SVGAGI (reference sequence). Trimming stripped 6 bases from V and 5 bases from J, with 13 bases between. The CDR3 protein is CASSVGQEYGYTF. DNA of the CDR3: TGTGCCAGCAGCGTGGGACAAGAGTATGGCTACACCTTC.

The rearrangement joins TRBV18 to TRBJ1-5, with TRBD1 matching over 7 bases. The V gene's germline CDR1 is KGHSH and CDR2 LQKENI. This CDR3 comprises 17 residues. Trimming cost V 4 bases and J 2 bases; bases outside gene matches: 11. Written as DNA, the CDR3 is TGTGCCAGCTCACTAAGACAGGGTGCTATCGGCAATCAGCCCCAGCATTTT. Translation gives CASSLRQGAIGNQPQHF.

The chain combines TRBV15 with TRBJ2-5; 10 nucleotides align to TRBD2. V shed 3 bases and J 0 bases; nucleotides not matched to a gene: 7. CDR1 is LNHNV, CDR2 YYDKDF, per germline (reference sequence). There are 17 residues in the CDR3. The CDR3 region is CATSRELAGGNQETQYF. The CDR3 DNA sequence: TGTGCCACCAGCAGGGAGTTAGCGGGGGGTAACCAAGAGACCCAGTACTTC.